This is a list of T cell receptor beta chains from one sample in a study of immune cell composition in non-small cell lung cancer. Clones were sequenced by immunoSEQ multiplex PCR, and TCRdb holds only the in-frame ones, with some missing. The sample lists some 10,000 clones, around three quarters seen once, with roughly 12% in the top ten. The sequencing input was non-adjacent lung tissue. These receptors were collected from a human donor with non-small cell lung cancer. The CDR3 runs from the conserved cysteine through the conserved F or W. D genes are given only for firm matches. The size of a clone is reported for some rows only, either as once, few or many, or as a class for expanded clones.

size	V	J	D	CDR3	DNA
.	TRBV19	TRBJ2-1	.	CASSIQESSYNEQFF	TGTGCCAGTAGTATCCAGGAGAGCTCCTACAATGAGCAGTTCTTC
few	TRBV28	TRBJ1-5	.	CASSQGNGYYQPQHF	TGTGCCAGCAGCCAGGGGAACGGTTACTATCAGCCCCAGCATTTT
.	TRBV27	TRBJ2-3	.	CASSLSAGAKYF	TGTGCCAGCAGTTTATCGGCGGGGGCTAAGTATTTT
.	TRBV10-3	TRBJ2-1	TRBD2	CAISESMASGEYNEQFF	TGTGCCATCAGTGAGTCGATGGCTAGCGGGGAGTACAATGAGCAGTTCTTC
.	TRBV6-1	TRBJ1-5	TRBD1	CASSEGTGGNQPQHF	TGTGCCAGCAGTGAAGGGACAGGGGGCAATCAGCCCCAGCATTTT
.	TRBV18	TRBJ2-7	TRBD2	CASSQGLAGPYEQYF	TGTGCCAGCTCACAAGGACTAGCGGGACCCTACGAGCAGTACTTC
.	TRBV6-1	TRBJ1-6	.	CASSEALGTRNSPLHF	TGTGCCAGCAGTGAAGCGCTGGGGACAAGGAATTCACCCCTCCACTTT
.	TRBV19	TRBJ1-2	TRBD1	CASSTHRGQGNYGYTF	TGTGCCAGTAGTACCCACCGAGGACAGGGGAACTATGGCTACACCTTC
.	TRBV6-5	TRBJ2-1	TRBD2	CASSSSQRLERGEQFF	TGTGCCAGCAGTTCCTCTCAGAGGCTCGAGCGGGGTGAGCAGTTCTTC
.	TRBV7-3	TRBJ2-3	TRBD1	CASSRGQGIIAADTQYF	TGTGCCAGCAGCCGGGGACAGGGGATTATAGCGGCTGATACGCAGTATTTT
.	TRBV5-1	TRBJ1-2	.	CASSVVPAREYGYTF	TGCGCCAGCAGCGTCGTCCCGGCCAGGGAATATGGCTACACCTTC
.	TRBV9	TRBJ2-1	.	CASNPSASSYNEQFF	TGTGCCAGCAATCCTAGCGCCAGCTCCTACAATGAGCAGTTCTTC
once	TRBV5-5	TRBJ1-2	.	CASSLLGDRSSGYTF	TGTGCCAGCAGCCTCCTAGGGGACCGATCGTCTGGCTACACCTTC
few	TRBV9	TRBJ2-3	.	CASSPREIRTQYF	TGTGCCAGCAGCCCTAGGGAGATCCGTACGCAGTATTTT
.	TRBV7-8	TRBJ1-3	.	CASSLGPRRDYSGNTIYF	TGTGCCAGCAGCTTGGGTCCAAGGAGGGATTACTCTGGAAACACCATATATTTT
few	TRBV28	TRBJ1-1	.	CASTLIGGRTEAFF	TGTGCCAGCACCCTAATAGGGGGGAGGACTGAAGCTTTCTTT
.	TRBV2	TRBJ1-2	TRBD1	CASSFSRTGANYGYTF	TGTGCCAGCAGTTTCTCTCGGACAGGGGCCAACTATGGCTACACCTTC
.	TRBV9	TRBJ2-1	.	CASSVGGKGEQFF	TGTGCCAGCAGCGTAGGCGGGAAGGGTGAGCAGTTCTTC
medium-sized	TRBV18	TRBJ1-3	.	CASSPTPEGGTIYF	TGTGCCAGCTCACCAACCCCCGAGGGGGGCACCATATATTTT
.	TRBV4-3	TRBJ2-3	TRBD1	CASSQDEGTGSDTQYF	TGCGCCAGCAGCCAAGATGAAGGGACAGGGTCAGATACGCAGTATTTT
.	TRBV28	TRBJ2-7	TRBD1	CACRDRDTYEQYF	TGTGCCTGCCGGGACAGGGATACCTACGAGCAGTACTTC
.	TRBV6-4	TRBJ2-1	TRBD2	CASAASGRADEQFF	TGTGCCAGCGCCGCTAGCGGGAGGGCCGATGAGCAGTTCTTC
few	TRBV7-3	TRBJ1-6	.	CASSPSQNSPLHF	TGTGCCAGCAGCCCATCTCAGAATTCACCCCTCCACTTT
.	TRBV29-1	TRBJ1-3	.	CSVEGGPGQGNTIYF	TGCAGCGTTGAAGGGGGACCAGGACAGGGAAACACCATATATTTT
.	TRBV18	TRBJ1-5	TRBD1	CASSDRTGKEQPQHF	TGTGCCAGCTCAGATCGGACAGGGAAAGAACAGCCCCAGCATTTT
.	TRBV9	TRBJ2-7	TRBD1	CASSDLDRGKQYF	TGTGCCAGCAGCGACCTGGACAGGGGGAAGCAGTACTTC
.	TRBV15	TRBJ2-1	TRBD2	CATSRSGWAGEKSSYNEQFF	TGTGCCACCAGCCGGTCCGGTTGGGCGGGGGAGAAAAGCTCCTACAATGAGCAGTTCTTC
.	TRBV30	TRBJ2-5	.	CAWSHMGGGTQYF	TGTGCCTGGAGTCATATGGGGGGCGGGACCCAGTACTTC
.	TRBV4-2	TRBJ2-3	TRBD2	CASSQEVFALAANTDTQYF	TGTGCCAGCAGCCAAGAAGTCTTCGCTCTAGCGGCGAACACAGATACGCAGTATTTT
few	TRBV10-1	TRBJ1-5	TRBD1	CARMTGGNSNQPQHF	TGCGCCAGAATGACAGGGGGAAATAGCAATCAGCCCCAGCATTTT
.	TRBV5-1	TRBJ2-7	.	CASSLDLATLYEQYF	TGCGCCAGCAGCTTGGATCTAGCGACACTCTACGAGCAGTACTTC
.	TRBV23-1	TRBJ1-2	TRBD1	CASSQTSPGQGVAYGYTF	TGCGCCAGCAGTCAAACAAGCCCGGGACAGGGGGTCGCCTATGGCTACACCTTC
.	TRBV6-6	TRBJ1-1	.	CASRKEIMNTEAFF	TGTGCCAGCAGAAAGGAAATAATGAACACTGAAGCTTTCTTT
few	TRBV19	TRBJ1-5	TRBD1	CASSIGQGLNQPQHF	TGTGCCAGTAGTATCGGACAGGGTTTAAATCAGCCCCAGCATTTT
.	TRBV6-5	TRBJ2-1	.	CASSSRSYNEQFF	TGTGCCAGCAGCTCCCGGTCGTACAATGAGCAGTTCTTC
.	TRBV7-3	TRBJ2-3	.	CASSQYPEADTQYF	TGTGCCAGCAGCCAGTACCCGGAGGCAGATACGCAGTATTTT
few	TRBV7-2	TRBJ2-2	.	CASSPLSRTGELFF	TGTGCCAGCAGCCCCCTCAGTCGGACCGGGGAGCTGTTTTTT
.	TRBV6-1	TRBJ1-1	.	CAIWDRLNTEAFF	TGTGCCATATGGGACCGCCTGAACACTGAAGCTTTCTTT
.	TRBV5-1	TRBJ1-4	.	CASSLRPLETEINEKLFF	TGCGCCAGCAGCTTGCGACCGTTAGAGACAGAGATTAATGAAAAACTGTTTTTT
.	TRBV27	TRBJ1-1	TRBD1	CATKENRGQWQNTEAFF	TGTGCCACCAAGGAGAACAGGGGGCAATGGCAGAACACTGAAGCTTTCTTT
.	TRBV18	TRBJ2-1	TRBD1	CASSLNRGSYNEQFF	TGTGCCAGCTCACTTAACAGGGGTTCCTACAATGAGCAGTTCTTC
few	TRBV27	TRBJ1-6	TRBD1	CASSSGRGNSPLHF	TGTGCCAGCAGTTCGGGCAGGGGGAATTCACCCCTCCACTTT
.	TRBV25-1	TRBJ2-1	TRBD2	CASSEVTREGNEQFF	TGTGCCAGCAGTGAGGTGACTAGGGAGGGCAATGAGCAGTTCTTC
.	TRBV19	TRBJ1-5	TRBD1	CASTLQGQGNQPQHF	TGTGCCAGTACCCTCCAGGGACAGGGCAATCAGCCCCAGCATTTT
.	TRBV5-1	TRBJ2-3	TRBD2	CASSLQGLAGPDTQYF	TGCGCCAGCAGCTTGCAAGGACTAGCGGGACCGGATACGCAGTATTTT
.	TRBV5-6	TRBJ2-3	TRBD2	CASSYPLSGGFADTQYF	TGTGCCAGCAGCTATCCCCTTAGCGGGGGGTTTGCAGATACGCAGTATTTT
.	TRBV19	TRBJ1-1	.	CASSIDGGCAFF	TGTGCCAGTAGTATAGACGGGGGATGTGCTTTCTTT
.	TRBV14	TRBJ2-7	TRBD2	CASSQDLAGVGEQYF	TGTGCCAGCAGCCAAGATCTAGCGGGAGTTGGGGAGCAGTACTTC
.	TRBV6-4	TRBJ1-4	.	CASSPANEKLFF	TGTGCCAGCAGTCCGGCTAATGAAAAACTGTTTTTT
.	TRBV7-9	TRBJ1-1	.	CASSWGEGAFF	TGTGCCAGCAGCTGGGGGGAGGGAGCTTTCTTT